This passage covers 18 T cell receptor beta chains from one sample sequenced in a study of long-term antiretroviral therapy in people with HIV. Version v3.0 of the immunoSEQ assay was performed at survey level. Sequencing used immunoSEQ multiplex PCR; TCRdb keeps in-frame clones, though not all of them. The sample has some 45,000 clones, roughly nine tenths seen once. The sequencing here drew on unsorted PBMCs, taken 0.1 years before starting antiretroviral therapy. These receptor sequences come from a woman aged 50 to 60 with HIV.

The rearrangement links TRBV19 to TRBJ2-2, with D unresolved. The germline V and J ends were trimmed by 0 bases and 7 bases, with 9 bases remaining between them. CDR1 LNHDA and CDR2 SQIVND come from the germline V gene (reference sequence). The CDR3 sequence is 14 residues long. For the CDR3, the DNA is TGTGCCAGTAGTATAGAGAGAGGAATCGGGGAGCTGTTTTTT. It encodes CASSIERGIGELFF.

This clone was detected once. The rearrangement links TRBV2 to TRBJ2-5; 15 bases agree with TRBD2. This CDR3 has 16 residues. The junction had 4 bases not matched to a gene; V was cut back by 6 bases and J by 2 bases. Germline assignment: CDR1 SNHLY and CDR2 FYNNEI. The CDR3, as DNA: TGTGCCAGCAGCGAGGGACTAGCGGGGGGACAAGAGACCCAGTACTTC. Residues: CASSEGLAGGQETQYF.

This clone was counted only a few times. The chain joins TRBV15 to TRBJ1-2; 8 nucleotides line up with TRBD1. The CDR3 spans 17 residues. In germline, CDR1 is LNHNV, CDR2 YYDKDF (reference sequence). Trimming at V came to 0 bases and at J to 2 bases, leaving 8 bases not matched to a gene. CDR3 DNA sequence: TGTGCCACCAGCAGAGATCGGGACAGGACATCGAACTATGGCTACACCTTC. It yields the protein CATSRDRDRTSNYGYTF.

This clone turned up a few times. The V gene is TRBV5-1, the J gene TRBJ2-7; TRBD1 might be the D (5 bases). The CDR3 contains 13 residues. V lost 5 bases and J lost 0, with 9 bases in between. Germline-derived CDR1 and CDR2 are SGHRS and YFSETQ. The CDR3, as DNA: TGCGCCAGCAGTACAGGAAGCTCCTACGAGCAGTACTTC. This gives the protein CASSTGSSYEQYF.

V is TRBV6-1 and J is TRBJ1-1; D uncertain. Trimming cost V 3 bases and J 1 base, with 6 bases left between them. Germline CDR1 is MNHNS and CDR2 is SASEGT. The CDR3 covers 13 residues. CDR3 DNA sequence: TGTGCCAGCAGTGATCGGTGGAACACTGAAGCTTTCTTT. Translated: CASSDRWNTEAFF.

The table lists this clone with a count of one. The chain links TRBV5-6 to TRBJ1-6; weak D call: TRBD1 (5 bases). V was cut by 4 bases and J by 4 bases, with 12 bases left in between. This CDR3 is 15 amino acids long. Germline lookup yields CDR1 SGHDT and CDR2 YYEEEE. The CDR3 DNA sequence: TGTGCCAGCAGCCCCGGCGGGGGTTATAATTCACCCCTCCACTTT. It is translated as CASSPGGGYNSPLHF.

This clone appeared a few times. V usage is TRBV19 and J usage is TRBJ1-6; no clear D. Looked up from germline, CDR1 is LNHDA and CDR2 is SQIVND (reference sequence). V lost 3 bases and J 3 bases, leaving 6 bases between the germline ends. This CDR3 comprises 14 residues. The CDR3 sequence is CASSMSLYNSPLHF. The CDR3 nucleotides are TGTGCCAGTAGTATGTCTCTCTATAATTCACCCCTCCACTTT.

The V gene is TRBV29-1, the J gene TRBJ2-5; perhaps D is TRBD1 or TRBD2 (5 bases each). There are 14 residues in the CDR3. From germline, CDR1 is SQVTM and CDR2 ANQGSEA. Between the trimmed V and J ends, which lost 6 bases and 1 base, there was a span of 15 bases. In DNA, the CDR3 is TGCAGCGTGGGGGAACTCAGGCTCCAAGAGACCCAGTACTTC. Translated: CSVGELRLQETQYF.

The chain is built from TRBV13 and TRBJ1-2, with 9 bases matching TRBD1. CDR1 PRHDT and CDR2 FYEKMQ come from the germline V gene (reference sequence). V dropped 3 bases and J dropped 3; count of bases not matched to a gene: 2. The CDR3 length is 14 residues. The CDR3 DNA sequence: TGTGCCAGCAGCTTCGACAGGGGGGACTATGGCTACACCTTC. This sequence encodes CASSFDRGDYGYTF.

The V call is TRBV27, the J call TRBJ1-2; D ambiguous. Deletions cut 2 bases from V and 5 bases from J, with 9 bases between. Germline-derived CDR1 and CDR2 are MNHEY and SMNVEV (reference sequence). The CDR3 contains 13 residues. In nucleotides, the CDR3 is TGTGCCAGCAGTTTAATTTCGGGGTATGGCTACACCTTC. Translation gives CASSLISGYGYTF.

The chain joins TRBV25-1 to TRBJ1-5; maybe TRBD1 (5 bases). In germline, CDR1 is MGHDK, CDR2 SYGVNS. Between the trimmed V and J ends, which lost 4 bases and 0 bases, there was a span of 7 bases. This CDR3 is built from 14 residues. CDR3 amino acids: CASSGGYSNQPQHF. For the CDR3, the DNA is TGTGCCAGCAGTGGGGGGTATAGCAATCAGCCCCAGCATTTT.

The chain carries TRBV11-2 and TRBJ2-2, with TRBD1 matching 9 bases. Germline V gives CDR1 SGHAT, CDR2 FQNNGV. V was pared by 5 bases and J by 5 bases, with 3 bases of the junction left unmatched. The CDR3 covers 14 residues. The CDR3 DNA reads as TGTGCCAGCAGCCCCGGACAGGGGACCGGGGAGCTGTTTTTT. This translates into CASSPGQGTGELFF.

The CDR3 sequence: CASSLQGVDEKLFF. CDR3 in DNA: TGCGCCAGCAGCTTACAGGGGGTAGATGAAAAACTGTTTTTT. The gene calls are TRBV5-1 and TRBJ1-4; TRBD1 agrees at 8 bases. Germline trimming cut 2 bases from V and 6 bases from J; bases unmatched to any gene: 3. The CDR3 has 14 residues. Germline V lookup: CDR1 SGHRS, CDR2 YFSETQ.

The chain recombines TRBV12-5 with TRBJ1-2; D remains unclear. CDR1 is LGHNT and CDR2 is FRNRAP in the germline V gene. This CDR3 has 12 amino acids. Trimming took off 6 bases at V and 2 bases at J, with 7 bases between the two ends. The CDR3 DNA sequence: TGTGCTAGTGGGATACAGAACTATGGCTACACCTTC. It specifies CASGIQNYGYTF.

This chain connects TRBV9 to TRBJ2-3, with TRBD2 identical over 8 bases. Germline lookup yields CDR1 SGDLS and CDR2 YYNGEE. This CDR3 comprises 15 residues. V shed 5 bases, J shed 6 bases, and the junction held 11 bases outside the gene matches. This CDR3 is CASSRGLALLDTQYF. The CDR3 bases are TGTGCCAGCAGTCGAGGACTAGCACTATTGGATACGCAGTATTTT.

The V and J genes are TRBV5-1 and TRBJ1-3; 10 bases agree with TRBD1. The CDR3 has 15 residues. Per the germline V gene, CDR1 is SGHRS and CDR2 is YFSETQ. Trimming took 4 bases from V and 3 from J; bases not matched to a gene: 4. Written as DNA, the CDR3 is TGCGCCAGCAGCACAGGGACAGGGGATGGAAACACCATATATTTT. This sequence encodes CASSTGTGDGNTIYF.

The CDR3 DNA sequence: TGTGCCAGCAGCTTAGCTGTTAGCGGGGGGTTCCACGAGCAGTACTTC. Translating gives CASSLAVSGGFHEQYF. The chain combines TRBV7-9 with TRBJ2-7, with 10 positions matching TRBD2. Germline V lookup: CDR1 SEHNR, CDR2 FQNEAQ (reference sequence). The CDR3 length is 16 residues. V dropped 0 bases and J dropped 5; count of bases not matched to a gene: 7.

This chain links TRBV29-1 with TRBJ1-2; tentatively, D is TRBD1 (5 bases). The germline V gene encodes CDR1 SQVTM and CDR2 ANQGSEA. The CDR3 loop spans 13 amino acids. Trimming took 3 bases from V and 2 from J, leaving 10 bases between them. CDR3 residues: CSVEVQANYGYTF. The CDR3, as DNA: TGCAGCGTTGAGGTACAGGCAAACTATGGCTACACCTTC.